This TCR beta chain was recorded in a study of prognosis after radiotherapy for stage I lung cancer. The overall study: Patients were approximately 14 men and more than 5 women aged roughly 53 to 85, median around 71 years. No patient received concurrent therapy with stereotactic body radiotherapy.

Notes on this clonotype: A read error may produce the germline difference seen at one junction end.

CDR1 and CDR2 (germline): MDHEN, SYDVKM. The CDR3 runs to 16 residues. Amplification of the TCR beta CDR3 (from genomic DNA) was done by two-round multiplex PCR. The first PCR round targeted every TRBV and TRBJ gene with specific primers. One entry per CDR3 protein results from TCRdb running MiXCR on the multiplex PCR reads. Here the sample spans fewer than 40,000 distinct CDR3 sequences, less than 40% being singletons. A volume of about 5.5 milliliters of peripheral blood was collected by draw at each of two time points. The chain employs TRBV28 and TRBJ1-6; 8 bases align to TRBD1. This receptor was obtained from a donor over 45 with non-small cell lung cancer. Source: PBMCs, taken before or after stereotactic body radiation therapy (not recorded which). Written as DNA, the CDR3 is TGTGCCGGCAGTTTTGGACAGGGTGGCCCAAGTTCACCCCTCCACTTT. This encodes CAGSFGQGGPSSPLHF.